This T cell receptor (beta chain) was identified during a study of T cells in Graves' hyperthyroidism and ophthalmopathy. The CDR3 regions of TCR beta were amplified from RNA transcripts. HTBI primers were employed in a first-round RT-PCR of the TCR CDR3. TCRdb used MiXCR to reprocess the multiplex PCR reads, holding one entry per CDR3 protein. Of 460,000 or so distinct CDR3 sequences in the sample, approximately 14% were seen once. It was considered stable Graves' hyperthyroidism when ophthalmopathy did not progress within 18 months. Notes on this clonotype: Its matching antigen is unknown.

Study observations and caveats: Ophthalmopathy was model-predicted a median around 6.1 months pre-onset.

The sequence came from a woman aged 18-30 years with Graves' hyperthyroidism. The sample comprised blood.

As DNA, the CDR3 is TGCAGTGCCGAGGGGGGTAACACTGAAGCTTTCTTT. Encoded protein: CSAEGGNTEAFF. The chain carries TRBV20-1 and TRBJ1-1, with D perhaps TRBD1 (6 bases). Germline CDR1 reads DFQATT; CDR2 reads SNEGSKA (reference sequence). CDR3 size: 12 residues. Trimming shortened V by 6 bases and J by 2 bases, and 10 bases separated the two germline ends.